What follows are 13 T cell receptor beta chains derived from one specimen sequenced in a study of Tregs in tolerant kidney transplant recipients. Sequencing used immunoSEQ multiplex PCR; TCRdb keeps in-frame clones, though not all of them. The table counts roughly 5,500 clones; under 8.5% lies in the top ten. Recipients received nonmyeloablative bone marrow transplants from related graft donors, with transient mixed chimerism. The sequencing used CD4+ T cells from blood (PBMCs), collected 14 months after the transplant. All receptors derive from a human patient who received a combined kidney and bone marrow transplant. Some T cells may have originated in the graft donor.

Its frequency marks this clone as medium-sized. The read halts 3 residues ahead of the CDR3 end, with the missing end drawn from the germline J gene. This chain connects TRBV28 to TRBJ1-3; weak D call: TRBD1 (5 bases). Germline CDR1 and CDR2: MDHEN and SYDVKM. The CDR3 has 14 amino acids. V was pared by 4 bases and J by 5 bases, with 12 bases between. The CDR3 bases that were read are TGTGCCAGCAGTTGGCAGGGTCCCAGAAACACC. This encodes CASSWQGPRNT. In full, the CDR3 reads CASSWQGPRNTIYF.

This clone registers medium-sized by frequency. The sequence runs out 3 residues before the end of the CDR3; the remainder is reconstructed from the germline J gene. V is TRBV29-1 and J is TRBJ2-7; 9 positions agree with TRBD1. This CDR3 comprises 16 residues. Germline V gene lookup returns CDR1 SQVTM and CDR2 ANQGSEA. V gave up 3 bases and J gave up 3 bases; unmatched junction bases: 12. Here the CDR3 reads CSVEGQGGIRGYEQYF. The covered CDR3 bases are TGCAGCGTTGAGGGACAGGGAGGAATCAGGGGCTACGAG.

For this clone: From the germline J gene comes the end of the CDR3, since the read stops 3 residues before it. The rearrangement uses TRBV7-6 and TRBJ1-2, with TRBD1 identical over 8 bases. Germline values: CDR1 SGHVS, CDR2 FNYEAQ. The V gene end was trimmed by 5 bases and the J gene end by 3 bases; junction bases not matched to a gene: 14. The CDR3 spans 17 residues. This CDR3 reads CASSPAPGQERYYGYTF. CDR3 bases read: TGTGCCAGCAGCCCGGCACCGGGACAGGAGAGATACTATGGC.

With respect to this clone: From the germline J gene comes the end of the CDR3, since the read stops 3 residues before it. J is TRBJ2-3 and V is TRBV7-8; 7 bases agree with TRBD2. V shed 3 bases, J shed 2 bases, and the junction held 5 bases outside the gene matches. Germline V gene sequence: CDR1 SGHVS, CDR2 FQNEAQ. The CDR3 is made up of 15 amino acids. CDR3 loop: CASSFSGGYTDTQYF. The CDR3 DNA, read in part, is TGTGCCAGCAGCTTCTCGGGGGGATACACAGATACG.

A remark on this clone: The read halts 3 residues ahead of the CDR3 end, with the missing end drawn from the germline J gene. The V and J genes are TRBV19 and TRBJ2-5; no clear D gene. Deletions cut 5 bases from V and 0 bases from J, with 7 bases between. The CDR3 has 13 residues. The germline gives CDR1 LNHDA, CDR2 SQIVND (reference sequence). The CDR3 protein is CASSRSDQETQYF. The part of the CDR3 DNA that was read is TGTGCCAGTAGTCGTTCGGACCAAGAGACC.

Worth noting for this clone: With the read ending 3 residues before the CDR3 end, the germline J gene is used to fill in that end. The chain recombines TRBV6-1 with TRBJ2-2; TRBD2 might be the D (7 bases). The length of the CDR3 is 16 residues. V gave up 1 base and J gave up 4 bases, with 13 bases separating them. The V gene's germline CDR1 is MNHNS and CDR2 SASEGT. CDR3 protein: CASSEVWGGPTGELFF. CDR3 DNA, as far as it was read: TGTGCCAGCAGTGAAGTCTGGGGGGGCCCCACCGGGGAG.

Concerning this clone: The missing CDR3 end, 3 residues past where the read stops, is filled in from the germline J gene. The chain recombines TRBV2 with TRBJ2-3; possibly TRBD1 for D (6 bases). The germline V and J ends were trimmed by 8 bases and 2 bases, with 14 bases remaining between them. CDR1 and CDR2 from the germline V gene are SNHLY and FYNNEI. The CDR3 sequence is 14 residues long. The sequenced part of the CDR3 DNA is TGTGCCAGCGTTTGGGCAGGGGTCACAGATACG. Translation: CASVWAGVTDT. The entire CDR3 reads CASVWAGVTDTQYF.

Points on this clone: Read coverage stops 3 residues before the CDR3 terminus; the germline J gene supplies the remainder. This chain joins TRBV5-4 and TRBJ1-1, with 7 nucleotides matching TRBD1. Germline CDR1 reads SGHNT; CDR2 reads YYREEE (reference sequence). The CDR3 consists of 15 residues. With 0 bases clipped from V and 5 bases from J, the junction kept 7 bases outside the gene matches. CDR3 DNA (partial): TGTGCCAGCAGCTTGGAGAGGGGGCGAAGAACTGAA. It specifies CASSLERGRRTE. In full, the CDR3 reads CASSLERGRRTEAFF.

With regard to this clone: The read comes to an end 3 residues before the CDR3 does, leaving the germline J gene to fill in the end. V and J are TRBV2 and TRBJ2-5, with 10 bases fitting TRBD2. Germline lookup yields CDR1 SNHLY and CDR2 FYNNEI. CDR3 length equals 16 residues. The junction had 12 bases not matched to a gene; V was cut back by 6 bases and J by 5 bases. This CDR3 reads CASSGVSGGARETQYF. Partial CDR3 DNA: TGTGCCAGCAGCGGGGTGAGCGGGGGGGCTCGGGAGACC.

About this clone: The read stops 3 residues short of the end of the CDR3; the missing end is completed from the germline J gene. V usage is TRBV20-1 and J usage is TRBJ2-4, with D unclear. The CDR3 is 13 residues long. The ends were cut back, 6 bases at V and 5 bases at J, with 14 bases in the middle. Germline V gene data show CDR1 as DFQATT and CDR2 as SNEGSKA (reference sequence). The CDR3 here is CSAQRQGQNIQYF. CDR3 DNA, as far as it was read: TGCAGTGCACAACGCCAAGGCCAAAACATT.

Concerning this clone: The sequenced fragment ends 3 residues before the CDR3 boundary, so the rest is inferred from the germline J gene. The rearrangement joins TRBV5-1 to TRBJ1-5; 7 nucleotides match TRBD1. J gave up 3 bases and V 2 bases, and 5 bases lay outside the gene matches. This CDR3 region has 15 residues. The germline V gene encodes CDR1 SGHRS and CDR2 YFSETQ. The CDR3 DNA, read in part, is TGCGCCAGCAGCTTAACGGGACAGCTCAATCAGCCC. Translation: CASSLTGQLNQP. In full, the CDR3 is CASSLTGQLNQPQHF.

About this clone itself: With the read ending 3 residues before the CDR3 end, the germline J gene is used to fill in that end. V gene TRBV20-1 combines with J gene TRBJ1-5; 8 bases line up with TRBD1. Trimming cost V 5 bases and J 6 bases; bases outside gene matches: 9. CDR1 DFQATT and CDR2 SNEGSKA come from the germline V gene (reference sequence). This CDR3 region has 14 residues. Partial CDR3 DNA: TGCAGTGCTTTGGACAGGGTGGGACTTCAGCCC. This gives the protein CSALDRVGLQP. The full CDR3 is CSALDRVGLQPQHF.

Frequency places this clone as medium-sized. With the read ending 3 residues before the CDR3 end, the germline J gene is used to fill in that end. The chain links TRBV5-1 to TRBJ2-2, with D tentatively TRBD2 (6 bases). Trimming took off 0 bases at V and 4 bases at J, with 7 bases between the two ends. This CDR3 region has 14 residues. Germline-derived CDR1 and CDR2 are SGHRS and YFSETQ. CDR3 residues: CASSLGDFTGELFF. Partial CDR3 DNA: TGCGCCAGCAGCTTGGGGGACTTCACCGGGGAG.